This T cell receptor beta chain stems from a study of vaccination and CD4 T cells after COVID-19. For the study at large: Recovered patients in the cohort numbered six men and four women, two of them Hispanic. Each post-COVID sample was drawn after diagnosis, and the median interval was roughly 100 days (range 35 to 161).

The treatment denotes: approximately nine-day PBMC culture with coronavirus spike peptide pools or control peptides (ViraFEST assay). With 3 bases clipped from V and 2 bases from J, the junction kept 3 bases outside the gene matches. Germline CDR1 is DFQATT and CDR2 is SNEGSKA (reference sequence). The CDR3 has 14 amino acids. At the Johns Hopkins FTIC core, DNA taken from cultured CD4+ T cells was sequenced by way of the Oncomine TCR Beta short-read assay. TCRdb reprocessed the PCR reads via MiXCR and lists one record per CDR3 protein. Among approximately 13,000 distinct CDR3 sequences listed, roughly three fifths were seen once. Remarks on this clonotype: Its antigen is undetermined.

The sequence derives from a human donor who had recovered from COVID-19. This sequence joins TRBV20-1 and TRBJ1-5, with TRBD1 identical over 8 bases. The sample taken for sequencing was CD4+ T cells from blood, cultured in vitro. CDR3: CSASPTGGNQPQHF. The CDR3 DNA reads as TGCAGTGCTAGTCCGACAGGGGGCAATCAGCCCCAGCATTTT.